This T cell receptor (beta chain) was observed in a study of cytomegalovirus exposure and HLA in healthy donors. Regarding the study as a whole: In a later analysis, productive TCRs from donors in an Asian-associated ancestry cluster reportedly carried fewer N-insertions than the cohort mean. Segments of the TCR beta V type were, in most cases, productive about 87% or about 30% of the time in an earlier analysis. Common viral pathogens seemed, in a later analysis, to connect with several of the most significant clusters.

V dropped 2 bases and J dropped 6 bases, with 11 bases sitting between them. Germline lookup yields CDR1 PRHDT and CDR2 FYEKMQ (reference sequence). The CDR3 extends over 14 amino acids. The PCR contained 60 Vbeta and 13 Jbeta primers. In the study's own analysis: Roughly 11 million shared chains were among about 80 million unique TCR beta chains counted in a later analysis. Sequencing was performed with immunoSEQ multiplex PCR; in TCRdb, only in-frame clones are kept and a portion is missing. That table gives V, J and clone size, and the DNA gave D and trimming. The table records over 20,000 clones, approximately 70% of them present only once. For this clone: Its specificity is unknown.

Sequenced sample: PBMCs. V is TRBV13 and J is TRBJ2-1, with D possibly TRBD2 on 5 matching bases. The TCR was taken from a woman between 50 and 59 years old in good health and CMV-seronegative. The CDR3 protein is CASSLFGLLNEQFF. CDR3 nucleotides: TGTGCCAGCAGCTTATTCGGACTCCTCAATGAGCAGTTCTTC.